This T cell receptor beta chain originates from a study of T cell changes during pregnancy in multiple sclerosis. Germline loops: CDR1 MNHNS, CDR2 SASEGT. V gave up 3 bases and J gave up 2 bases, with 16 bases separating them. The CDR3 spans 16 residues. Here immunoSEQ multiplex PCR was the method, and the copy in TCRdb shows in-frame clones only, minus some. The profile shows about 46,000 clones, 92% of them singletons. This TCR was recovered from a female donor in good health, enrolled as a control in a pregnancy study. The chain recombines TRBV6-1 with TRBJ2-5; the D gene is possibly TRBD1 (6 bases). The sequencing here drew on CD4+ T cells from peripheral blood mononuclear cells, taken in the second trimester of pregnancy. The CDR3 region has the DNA TGTGCCAGCAGTGACCACGGGGCAGGGGATCAAGAGACCCAGTACTTC. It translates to CASSDHGAGDQETQYF.